This passage covers 28 T cell receptor beta chains from one sample sequenced in a study of T cell repertoires in cytomegalovirus infection. TCRdb called the reads again in MiXCR, with one record for every CDR3 protein. The sample consists of fewer than 200,000 distinct CDR3 sequences, roughly 19% of them appearing once. Material: PBMCs. The receptors originated from a human donor in good health (CMV status not recorded). Some clones in this sample may be carry-over from other donors' samples.

This clonotype was seen at least ten times. V gene TRBV7-2 combines with J gene TRBJ2-1; 7 bases match TRBD1. Germline CDR1 is SGHTA and CDR2 is FQGNSA. V shed 5 bases, J shed 8 bases, and the junction held 9 bases outside the gene matches. This CDR3 has 14 amino acids. The CDR3 sequence is CASSLAGGMDEQFF. CDR3 DNA sequence: TGTGCCAGCAGCCTCGCAGGGGGTATGGATGAGCAGTTCTTC.

The DNA for the CDR3 is TGTGCCAGCAGGCGACAGGGTGGGAGCACAGATACGCAGTATTTT. Protein: CASRRQGGSTDTQYF. The V gene is TRBV6-5, the J gene TRBJ2-3, with 7 bases aligning to TRBD1. The V gene's germline CDR1 is MNHEY and CDR2 SVGAGI. CDR3 length: 15 residues. With V trimmed by 6 bases and J by 0 bases, 6 bases remained unmatched.

This clonotype was seen a few times. The chain employs TRBV5-1 and TRBJ2-2; 10 bases fit TRBD1. The CDR3 extends over 15 amino acids. Germline values: CDR1 SGHRS, CDR2 YFSETQ. V shed 3 bases and J 5 bases; nucleotides not matched to a gene: 4. CDR3 sequence reads: CASSWRDRGTGELFF. The CDR3 nucleotides are TGCGCCAGCAGCTGGAGGGACAGGGGAACCGGGGAGCTGTTTTTT.

This clonotype was seen only a few times. The chain has TRBV28 and TRBJ2-5; tentatively, D is TRBD1 (6 bases). Trimming removed 7 bases from V and 4 bases from J, with 10 bases in between. The CDR3 consists of 12 residues. Germline V gene lookup returns CDR1 MDHEN and CDR2 SYDVKM. DNA for the CDR3: TGTGCCAGCACCCTGACAGGAGAGACCCAGTACTTC. Its translation: CASTLTGETQYF.

The rearrangement joins TRBV11-3 to TRBJ2-5; 11 bases match TRBD2. CDR3 length: 15 amino acids. Germline assignment: CDR1 SGHNT and CDR2 YENEEA. With V trimmed by 4 bases and J by 2 bases, 3 bases remained unmatched. CDR3 protein: CASSSGTSGQETQYF. CDR3 sequence (DNA): TGTGCCAGCAGCTCCGGGACTAGCGGTCAAGAGACCCAGTACTTC.

This clonotype has just a few counts. The chain joins TRBV10-2 to TRBJ1-1; a possible D gene is TRBD1 (5 bases). Germline V gene sequence: CDR1 WSHSY, CDR2 SAAADI. The CDR3 is 16 amino acids. Between the trimmed V and J ends, which lost 0 bases and 6 bases, there was a span of 17 bases. CDR3 residues: CASSESRGIAFPEAFF. The CDR3 DNA is TGCGCCAGCAGTGAGTCCCGGGGGATTGCGTTCCCTGAAGCTTTCTTT.

This clonotype showed up many times. The CDR3 loop reads CASSMLGGVETQYF. CDR3 bases: TGTGCCAGCAGCATGCTAGGGGGCGTAGAGACCCAGTACTTC. V usage is TRBV7-2 and J usage is TRBJ2-5, with 7 bases that match TRBD1. CDR1 and CDR2 (germline): SGHTA, FQGNSA. V gave up 5 bases and J gave up 4 bases; unmatched junction bases: 7. The CDR3 is 14 amino acids.

This clonotype came up many times. V is TRBV7-2 and J is TRBJ1-4, with 7 positions matching TRBD1. Germline CDR1 and CDR2: SGHTA and FQGNSA. V trimming: 5 bases; J trimming: 5 bases; junction bases outside the gene matches: 8. There are 15 residues in the CDR3. CDR3 sequence (DNA): TGTGCCAGCAGCCCCGGGGACAGTACGAATGAAAAACTGTTTTTT. Translated, it gives CASSPGDSTNEKLFF. Based on the CDR3 plus reference TRBV7-2 and TRBJ1-4, the full variable domain is GAGVSQSPSNKVTEKGKDVELRCDPISGHTALYWYRQSLGQGLEFLIYFQGNSAPDKSGLPSDRFSAERTGGSVSTLTIQRTQQEDSAVYLCASSPGDSTNEKLFFGSGTQLSVL.

This clonotype was seen a handful of times. The chain couples TRBV4-3 to TRBJ1-1; the D is unclear. The germline V gene has CDR1 LGHNA and CDR2 YSLEER. V lost 0 bases and J lost 1, with 15 bases in between. The CDR3 spans 17 residues. CDR3 in DNA: TGCGCCAGCAGCCAAGATCGAAGAGGACCCGGGAACACTGAAGCTTTCTTT. It yields the protein CASSQDRRGPGNTEAFF.

V and J are TRBV5-1 and TRBJ2-1, with 10 bases that match TRBD2. The ends lost 2 bases at V and 4 bases at J; junction bases unmatched: 6. Germline V gives CDR1 SGHRS, CDR2 YFSETQ. There are 16 residues in the CDR3. CDR3 residues: CASSFSWTSGYNEQFF. The CDR3 DNA sequence: TGCGCCAGCAGCTTTTCGTGGACTAGCGGTTACAATGAGCAGTTCTTC.

This clonotype was recorded at least ten times. This chain uses TRBV7-2 with TRBJ1-1; D is undetermined. Germline V lookup: CDR1 SGHTA, CDR2 FQGNSA. Trimming took off 11 bases at V and 7 bases at J, with 20 bases between the two ends. This CDR3 is 13 amino acids long. The CDR3 spells CAGGLREGLEAFF. The CDR3 DNA reads TGTGCCGGAGGACTTAGGGAAGGCCTTGAAGCTTTCTTT.

This clonotype was recorded at least ten times. J is TRBJ1-4 and V is TRBV7-2; TRBD1 is a possible D gene (6 bases). V lost 5 bases to trimming and J lost 7 bases, with 17 bases between them. Germline V gives CDR1 SGHTA, CDR2 FQGNSA. The CDR3 runs 15 residues. The DNA for the CDR3 is TGTGCCAGCAGCGTCCAGTGGGGGGGCGGTGAAAAACTGTTTTTT. As protein: CASSVQWGGGEKLFF.

This clonotype was observed a handful of times. This rearrangement joins TRBV5-1 to TRBJ2-7; D unresolved. Looked up from germline, CDR1 is SGHRS and CDR2 is YFSETQ. The V gene lost 4 bases and the J gene lost 4 bases, with 9 bases spanning the gap. The CDR3 sequence is 12 residues long. CDR3 bases: TGCGCCAGCAGCGCTGACACATACGAGCAGTACTTC. This gives the protein CASSADTYEQYF.

This clonotype has ten or more counts. CDR3 DNA sequence: TGTGCCAGCAGCTTAGGAGGGGGGGCGCCCAATCAGCCCCAGCATTTT. Translated, it gives CASSLGGGAPNQPQHF. The genes are TRBV7-9 and TRBJ1-5; D possibly corresponds to TRBD1 (6 bases). From germline, CDR1 is SEHNR and CDR2 FQNEAQ (reference sequence). CDR3 size: 16 residues. V was trimmed by 1 base and J by 3 bases, leaving 13 bases between them. Full variable domain (missing parts from reference TRBV7-9 and TRBJ1-5): DTGVSQNPRHKITKRGQNVTFRCDPISEHNRLYWYRQTLGQGPEFLTYFQNEAQLEKSRLLSDRFSAERPKGSFSTLEIQRTEQGDSAMYLCASSLGGGAPNQPQHFGDGTRLSIL.

CDR3: CSVRGQGIGNEQFF. CDR3 in DNA: TGCAGTGTCAGGGGACAGGGGATTGGAAATGAGCAGTTCTTC. The chain links TRBV20-1 to TRBJ2-1; TRBD1 agrees at 10 bases. The CDR3 spans 14 residues. Germline V gives CDR1 DFQATT, CDR2 SNEGSKA (reference sequence). With V trimmed by 7 bases and J by 7 bases, 10 bases remained unmatched.

V gene TRBV20-1 combines with J gene TRBJ2-5; TRBD2 is a possible D gene (5 bases). Per germline, CDR1 DFQATT and CDR2 SNEGSKA (reference sequence). This CDR3 has 13 residues. CDR3 region: CSAAQLVQETQYF. CDR3 nucleotide sequence: TGCAGCGCCGCTCAACTAGTACAAGAGACCCAGTACTTC.

This chain uses TRBV5-5 with TRBJ2-5; 9 bases are a match to TRBD1. V lost 4 bases, J lost 5 bases, and 9 bases stayed unmatched. The CDR3 totals 15 residues. Germline V CDR1 and CDR2: SGHKS, YYEKEE (reference sequence). The CDR3 protein is CASSRTGGKTETQYF. The DNA for the CDR3 is TGTGCCAGCAGCCGAACAGGGGGCAAGACGGAGACCCAGTACTTC. Full variable domain (remainder filled in from reference TRBV5-5 and TRBJ2-5): DAGVTQSPTHLIKTRGQQVTLRCSPISGHKSVSWYQQVLGQGPQFIFQYYEKEERGRGNFPDRFSARQFPNYSSELNVNALLLGDSALYLCASSRTGGKTETQYFGPGTRLLVL.

This clonotype was counted between two and nine times. This chain joins TRBV30 and TRBJ1-2; TRBD1 agrees at 7 bases. J was trimmed by 14 bases and V by 3 bases; bases with no gene match: 15. Germline CDR1 GTSNPN, CDR2 SVGIG (reference sequence). The CDR3 runs 13 residues. CDR3 protein: CAWRPGDRAADTF. The CDR3 bases are TGTGCCTGGAGACCAGGAGACAGGGCGGCGGATACCTTC.

The chain employs TRBV6-1 and TRBJ2-3; D possibly corresponds to TRBD2 (6 bases). Trimming shortened V by 3 bases and J by 1 base, and 14 bases separated the two germline ends. In germline, CDR1 is MNHNS, CDR2 SASEGT. CDR3 size: 16 residues. The CDR3 DNA follows: TGTGCCAGCAGTGATTCCGGACTAATCGGCACAGATACGCAGTATTTT. Translated: CASSDSGLIGTDTQYF.

This clonotype was seen once. The chain joins TRBV2 to TRBJ1-1; D may be TRBD1 (6 bases). The CDR3 totals 16 residues. Deletions cut 3 bases from V and 3 bases from J, with 17 bases between. The germline V gene has CDR1 SNHLY and CDR2 FYNNEI. CDR3 amino acids: CASSEGRTGSDTEAFF. For the CDR3, the DNA is TGTGCCAGCAGTGAGGGTCGCACAGGGAGTGACACTGAAGCTTTCTTT.

In this sample, this clonotype turned up a few times. CDR3 coding DNA: TGTGCCAGCAGCCCGGAGGCTGCGAACACCGGGGAGCTGTTTTTT. Its translation is CASSPEAANTGELFF. The genes are TRBV7-3 and TRBJ2-2; weak D call: TRBD2 (5 bases). Germline loops: CDR1 SGHTA, CDR2 FQGTGA. Trimming left V 5 bases short and J 0 bases short, with 10 bases between. This CDR3 has 15 residues.

The J gene is TRBJ2-3, the V gene TRBV5-1; D call uncertain. CDR1 SGHRS and CDR2 YFSETQ come from the germline V gene. Trimming stripped 0 bases from V and 3 bases from J, with 11 bases between. The CDR3 is made up of 15 amino acids. CDR3 nucleotide sequence: TGCGCCAGCAGCTTGGCCCTGGGTGCGACAGATACGCAGTATTTT. It yields the protein CASSLALGATDTQYF.

This clonotype was recorded a few times. The CDR3 reads CASSYGGGGQPQHF. DNA of the CDR3: TGTGCCAGCAGTTACGGAGGGGGCGGTCAGCCCCAGCATTTT. The V call is TRBV6-6, the J call TRBJ1-5; 7 bases line up with TRBD1. Trimming took 2 bases from V and 6 from J; bases not matched to a gene: 4. The CDR3 spans 14 residues. Germline CDR1 reads MNHNY; CDR2 reads SVGAGI (reference sequence).

This clonotype was observed a handful of times. The V call is TRBV7-6, the J call TRBJ2-2; TRBD2 aligns across 9 bases. CDR3 length: 18 amino acids. V lost 4 bases, J lost 5 bases, and 14 bases stayed unmatched. Germline loops: CDR1 SGHVS, CDR2 FNYEAQ. The CDR3 DNA reads as TGTGCCAGCAGCTCCGACGGTGTAAGCGGGAGGCGAACCGGGGAGCTGTTTTTT. This translates into CASSSDGVSGRRTGELFF.

This clonotype has only a few counts. V is TRBV6-5 and J is TRBJ2-4, with D possibly matching TRBD2 (6 bases). Germline V gene sequence: CDR1 MNHEY, CDR2 SVGAGI. V dropped 0 bases and J dropped 8 bases, with 14 bases sitting between them. The CDR3 consists of 15 residues. CDR3 sequence reads: CASSYSRLEVDIQYF. As DNA, the CDR3 is TGTGCCAGCAGTTACTCGAGACTAGAGGTGGACATTCAGTACTTC.

This clonotype has at least ten counts. The chain has TRBV7-8 and TRBJ1-4; no clear D. Germline values: CDR1 SGHVS, CDR2 FQNEAQ. This CDR3 has 13 residues. Trimming removed 8 bases from V and 2 bases from J, with 9 bases in between. The CDR3 DNA reads TGTGCCAGCTCGCTCAGGACTAATGAAAAACTGTTTTTT. This translates into CASSLRTNEKLFF.

This clonotype was detected only a few times. The V and J genes are TRBV13 and TRBJ2-2, with 7 bases fitting TRBD2. The CDR3 covers 17 residues. From germline, CDR1 is PRHDT and CDR2 FYEKMQ (reference sequence). Unmatched junction bases numbered 10, after V lost 0 bases and J lost 6 bases. This CDR3 is CASSLGLLGGHAGELFF. Written as DNA, the CDR3 is TGTGCCAGCAGCTTAGGCCTATTGGGAGGGCATGCCGGGGAGCTGTTTTTT.

This clonotype was observed many times. The gene calls are TRBV11-2 and TRBJ1-5, with D uncertain. V was cut by 0 bases and J by 6 bases, with 6 bases left in between. The V gene's germline CDR1 is SGHAT and CDR2 FQNNGV. CDR3 length equals 13 residues. Here the CDR3 reads CASSLDLSQPQHF. The CDR3 nucleotides are TGTGCCAGCAGCTTAGATCTTTCTCAGCCCCAGCATTTT.